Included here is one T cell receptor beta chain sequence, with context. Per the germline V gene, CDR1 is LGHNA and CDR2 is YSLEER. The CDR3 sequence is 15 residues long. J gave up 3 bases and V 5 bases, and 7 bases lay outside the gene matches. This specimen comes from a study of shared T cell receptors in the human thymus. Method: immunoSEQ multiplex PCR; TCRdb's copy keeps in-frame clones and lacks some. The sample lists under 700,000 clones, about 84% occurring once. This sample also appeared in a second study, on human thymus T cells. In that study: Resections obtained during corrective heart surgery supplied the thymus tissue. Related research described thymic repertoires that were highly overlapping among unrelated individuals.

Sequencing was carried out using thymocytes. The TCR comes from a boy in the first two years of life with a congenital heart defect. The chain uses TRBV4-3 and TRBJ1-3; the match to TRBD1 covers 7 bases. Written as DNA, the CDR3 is TGCGCCAGCAGCACAGACAGGGTTAGTGGAAACACCATATATTTT. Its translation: CASSTDRVSGNTIYF.